Only a few counts were recorded for the clone carrying this TCR beta chain. The antigen remains unidentified. This record comes from a study of cytomegalovirus exposure and HLA in healthy donors. Overall study results and limits: Most of the CMV-associated TCR beta chains (in a later analysis) appeared to be HLA-restricted.

The primer mix had 60 Vbeta and 13 Jbeta primers. The method was immunoSEQ multiplex PCR; TCRdb's version includes in-frame clones alone and lacks a portion of them. The sample records about 160,000 clones, roughly 80% being singletons. V lost 6 bases, J lost 0 bases, and 2 bases stayed unmatched. CDR1 is MNHNS, CDR2 SASEGT, per germline. The CDR3 has 15 amino acids. The chain employs TRBV6-1 and TRBJ2-3; TRBD1 matches 11 bases. This receptor was taken from a male donor in good health and CMV-seropositive. Sequencing was performed on PBMCs. The CDR3: CASRGTGGSTDTQYF. CDR3 bases: TGTGCCAGCAGGGGGACAGGGGGTAGCACAGATACGCAGTATTTT.